This passage covers 21 T cell receptor beta chains from one sample sequenced in a study of technical replicates of blood from a few donors. Data came from immunoSEQ multiplex PCR; TCRdb stores just in-frame clones and leaves some out. The sample records fewer than 20,000 clones, roughly 91% being singletons. Material: PBMCs. The receptors derive from a human donor in good health.

In this sample, this clone turned up a few times. The chain joins TRBV6-5 to TRBJ1-3, with TRBD1 matching over 9 bases. Germline V gene data show CDR1 as MNHEY and CDR2 as SVGAGI. This CDR3 spans 13 amino acids. The V gene end was trimmed by 6 bases and the J gene end by 4 bases; junction bases not matched to a gene: 1. The CDR3 is CASSGTGGNTIYF. Written as DNA, the CDR3 is TGTGCCAGCAGCGGGACAGGGGGAAACACCATATATTTT.

The rearrangement uses TRBV28 and TRBJ2-2; D might be TRBD1 (6 bases). V gave up 5 bases and J gave up 7 bases, with 11 bases separating them. CDR3 length: 13 amino acids. Germline V gene sequence: CDR1 MDHEN, CDR2 SYDVKM. The CDR3 sequence is CASSQTGYGELFF. CDR3 nucleotides: TGTGCCAGCAGTCAAACAGGGTACGGGGAGCTGTTTTTT.

This clone came up once. The chain couples TRBV19 to TRBJ1-1; perhaps TRBD1 as D (6 bases). There are 14 residues in the CDR3. Germline CDR1 LNHDA, CDR2 SQIVND (reference sequence). Trimming removed 4 bases at V and 4 bases at J, with 13 bases between. The CDR3 reads CASSSRGGPTEAFF. The CDR3 nucleotides are TGTGCCAGTAGTAGCCGGGGGGGCCCCACTGAAGCTTTCTTT.

This chain links TRBV6-5 with TRBJ1-1, with D maybe TRBD1 (6 bases). The CDR3 is made up of 16 amino acids. V was cut by 4 bases and J by 4 bases, with 19 bases left in between. Germline CDR1 MNHEY, CDR2 SVGAGI. CDR3 nucleotides: TGTGCCAGCAGTTTGGGACAAGGGACCCCCGGCACTGAAGCTTTCTTT. Its translation is CASSLGQGTPGTEAFF.

The chain carries TRBV14 and TRBJ2-1, with a tentative D call TRBD2 (5 bases). Germline loops: CDR1 SGHDN, CDR2 FVKESK. Trimming cost V 2 bases and J 5 bases, with 10 bases left between them. The CDR3 covers 14 residues. The CDR3: CASSQLVANNEQFF. As DNA, the CDR3 is TGTGCCAGCAGCCAACTCGTAGCGAACAATGAGCAGTTCTTC.

This chain links TRBV30 with TRBJ1-3; no definite D call. Germline CDR1 GTSNPN, CDR2 SVGIG (reference sequence). Between the trimmed V and J ends, which lost 3 bases and 3 bases, there was a span of 15 bases. This CDR3 contains 15 residues. CDR3 sequence: CAWRSNGGFGNTIYF. DNA of the CDR3: TGTGCCTGGAGATCCAACGGAGGGTTTGGAAACACCATATATTTT.

The chain couples TRBV5-1 to TRBJ2-5; 7 positions agree with TRBD2. Trimming removed 4 bases from V and 2 bases from J; junction bases left unmatched: 5. The CDR3 runs to 14 residues. CDR1 SGHRS and CDR2 YFSETQ come from the germline V gene. The CDR3 DNA sequence: TGCGCCAGCAGCCCCGGGGGGACGCAAGAGACCCAGTACTTC. Its translation is CASSPGGTQETQYF. Complete variable domain (other parts from reference TRBV5-1 and TRBJ2-5): KAGVTQTPRYLIKTRGQQVTLSCSPISGHRSVSWYQQTPGQGLQFLFEYFSETQRNKGNFPGRFSGRQFSNSRSEMNVSTLELGDSALYLCASSPGGTQETQYFGPGTRLLVL.

This chain joins TRBV5-1 and TRBJ2-3; TRBD2 matches 10 bases. This CDR3 region has 16 residues. CDR1 and CDR2 from the germline V gene are SGHRS and YFSETQ. The junction had 8 bases not matched to a gene; V was cut back by 7 bases and J by 0 bases. Written as DNA, the CDR3 is TGCGCCAGCCGGCGCGGACTAGCGGAAAGCACAGATACGCAGTATTTT. Residues: CASRRGLAESTDTQYF.

This clone came up a few times. The rearrangement links TRBV10-1 to TRBJ2-1, with 12 bases lining up with TRBD2. Germline trimming cut 5 bases from V and 1 base from J; bases unmatched to any gene: 6. There are 17 residues in the CDR3. CDR1 and CDR2 (germline): WNHNN, SYGVQD (reference sequence). CDR3 bases: TGCGCCAGCAGTCCGGGACTAGCGGGTAAATCCTACAATGAGCAGTTCTTC. Its protein is CASSPGLAGKSYNEQFF.

This chain uses TRBV5-3 with TRBJ1-5; D is unclear. TRBV5-3 is reported as an ORF; its role is uncertain. This CDR3 spans 13 amino acids. Trimming removed 4 bases from V and 2 bases from J, with 7 bases in between. In DNA form, the CDR3 reads TGTGCCAGAAGCATGTCTGGCAATCAGCCCCAGCATTTT. Its protein is CARSMSGNQPQHF.

This clone was counted between two and nine times. J is TRBJ2-3 and V is TRBV5-1, with 8 bases matching TRBD1. V shed 4 bases, J shed 3 bases, and the junction held 10 bases outside the gene matches. The CDR3 contains 16 residues. Germline-derived CDR1 and CDR2 are SGHRS and YFSETQ. The CDR3 coding sequence is TGCGCCAGCAGCGGGGGACAGGTTTGGACGACAGATACGCAGTATTTT. Its translation is CASSGGQVWTTDTQYF.

V and J are TRBV2 and TRBJ2-3; TRBD2 might be the D (5 bases). Per germline, CDR1 SNHLY and CDR2 FYNNEI. The germline V and J ends were trimmed by 0 bases and 5 bases, with 12 bases remaining between them. This CDR3 contains 15 residues. The CDR3 nucleotides read TGTGCCAGCAGTGAAGCTGTAGCGTTAGGAGATACGCAGTATTTT. Protein: CASSEAVALGDTQYF.

The V gene is TRBV9, the J gene TRBJ1-3; tentatively, D is TRBD1 (6 bases). V lost 2 bases and J 4 bases, leaving 22 bases between the germline ends. Germline V gene lookup returns CDR1 SGDLS and CDR2 YYNGEE. The CDR3 runs to 18 residues. CDR3 bases: TGTGCCAGCAGCGTTACGGAACAGGGATGGGGCGACGGAAACACCATATATTTT. Translating it yields CASSVTEQGWGDGNTIYF.

To note about this clone: The same CDR3 is also encoded by other DNA sequences in this sample. The gene calls are TRBV2 and TRBJ1-1; D is possibly TRBD1 (6 bases). CDR1 is SNHLY and CDR2 is FYNNEI in the germline V gene. The CDR3 loop spans 15 amino acids. Between the trimmed V and J ends, which lost 6 bases and 1 base, there was a span of 15 bases. The CDR3 loop reads CASRSLRGGNTEAFF. In nucleotides, the CDR3 is TGTGCCAGCAGGTCGCTGAGAGGGGGGAACACTGAAGCTTTCTTT.

V and J are TRBV19 and TRBJ2-3, with TRBD2 as a possible D gene (6 bases). V lost 5 bases to trimming and J lost 5 bases, with 11 bases between them. The CDR3 consists of 13 residues. CDR1 is LNHDA, CDR2 SQIVND, per germline (reference sequence). Here the CDR3 DNA reads TGTGCCAGTAGTGAGGAGGGGCGAGATACGCAGTATTTT. It is translated as CASSEEGRDTQYF.

J is TRBJ2-6 and V is TRBV28; 10 nucleotides agree with TRBD1. Unmatched junction bases numbered 6, after V lost 8 bases and J lost 2 bases. Germline V CDR1 and CDR2: MDHEN, SYDVKM. This CDR3 comprises 16 residues. The CDR3 is CASGWTGGTGANVLTF. DNA of the CDR3: TGTGCCAGCGGTTGGACAGGGGGAACTGGGGCCAACGTCCTGACTTTC.

V gene TRBV4-2 combines with J gene TRBJ2-3; 14 nucleotides match TRBD2. The CDR3 length is 18 residues. Germline values: CDR1 LGHNA, CDR2 YNFKEQ. V trimming: 0 bases; J trimming: 4 bases; junction bases outside the gene matches: 6. CDR3 bases: TGTGCCAGCAGCCAAGAGGGACTAGCGGGAGCGGAGGCAGATACGCAGTATTTT. This translates into CASSQEGLAGAEADTQYF.

This sequence joins TRBV7-9 and TRBJ1-4; D unclear. The CDR3 runs 14 residues. V lost 5 bases and J lost 0, with 7 bases in between. Germline-derived CDR1 and CDR2 are SEHNR and FQNEAQ (reference sequence). CDR3 sequence reads: CASSLSPTNEKLFF. Written as DNA, the CDR3 is TGTGCCAGCAGCCTTAGCCCAACTAATGAAAAACTGTTTTTT.

The chain recombines TRBV7-9 with TRBJ2-3; 10 nucleotides match TRBD2. The CDR3 sequence is 16 residues long. Looked up from germline, CDR1 is SEHNR and CDR2 is FQNEAQ (reference sequence). V lost 2 bases, J lost 1 base, and 3 bases stayed unmatched. In DNA, the CDR3 is TGTGCCAGCAGCTTATGGCTAGCGGGAGGCACAGATACGCAGTATTTT. As protein: CASSLWLAGGTDTQYF.

V is TRBV19 and J is TRBJ2-3; 8 bases fit TRBD2. The ends lost 7 bases at V and 4 bases at J; junction bases unmatched: 4. This CDR3 contains 13 residues. The V gene's germline CDR1 is LNHDA and CDR2 SQIVND (reference sequence). CDR3 sequence: CASTTGGADTQYF. In DNA form, the CDR3 reads TGTGCCAGTACTACGGGAGGGGCAGATACGCAGTATTTT.

The chain links TRBV18 to TRBJ2-1, with 7 bases aligning to TRBD2. This CDR3 contains 15 residues. Germline V CDR1 and CDR2: KGHSH, LQKENI. Germline trimming cut 6 bases from V and 6 bases from J; bases unmatched to any gene: 11. The CDR3 loop reads CASSPPGGGANEQFF. CDR3 nucleotide sequence: TGTGCCAGCTCTCCTCCTGGCGGGGGAGCCAATGAGCAGTTCTTC.